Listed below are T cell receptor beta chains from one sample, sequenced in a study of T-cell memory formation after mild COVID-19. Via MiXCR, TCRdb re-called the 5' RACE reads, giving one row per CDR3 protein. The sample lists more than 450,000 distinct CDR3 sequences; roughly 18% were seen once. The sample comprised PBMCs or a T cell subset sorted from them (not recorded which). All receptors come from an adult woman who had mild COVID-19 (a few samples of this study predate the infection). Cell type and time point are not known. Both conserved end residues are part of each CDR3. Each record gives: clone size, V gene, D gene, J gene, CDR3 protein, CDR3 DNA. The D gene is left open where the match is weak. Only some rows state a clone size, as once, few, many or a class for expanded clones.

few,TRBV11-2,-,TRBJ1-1,CASSLLPSEAFF,TGTGCCAGCAGCTTACTCCCAAGTGAAGCTTTCTTT
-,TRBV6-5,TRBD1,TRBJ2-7,CASSSLGQGGSYEQYF,TGTGCCAGCAGTTCCCTCGGACAGGGAGGTTCCTACGAGCAGTACTTC
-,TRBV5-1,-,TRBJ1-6,CASSSGYTDSPLHF,TGCGCCAGCAGCTCGGGCTATACGGATTCACCCCTCCACTTT
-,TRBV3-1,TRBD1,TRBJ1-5,CASSQGQGLEPQHF,TGTGCCAGCAGCCAAGGACAGGGGTTAGAGCCCCAGCATTTT
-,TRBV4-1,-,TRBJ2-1,CASSHPNLEPRGSNEQFF,TGCGCCAGCAGCCACCCTAATCTGGAGCCTCGGGGGAGCAATGAGCAGTTCTTC
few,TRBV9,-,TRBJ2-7,CASSVDGAAGEQYF,TGTGCCAGCAGCGTAGATGGCGCGGCGGGCGAGCAGTACTTC
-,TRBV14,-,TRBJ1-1,CASSPNSVPEAFF,TGTGCCAGCAGCCCCAACTCGGTCCCTGAAGCTTTCTTT
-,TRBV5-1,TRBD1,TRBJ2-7,CASGQGVSYEQYF,TGCGCCAGCGGACAGGGGGTGTCCTACGAGCAGTACTTC
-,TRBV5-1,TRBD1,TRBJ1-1,CASSLLQQGARAEAFF,TGCGCCAGCAGCCTACTACAACAGGGGGCCCGGGCTGAAGCTTTCTTT
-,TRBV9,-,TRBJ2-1,CASSVESTLTFSYNEQFF,TGTGCCAGCAGCGTAGAGAGTACCCTCACCTTCTCCTACAATGAGCAGTTCTTC
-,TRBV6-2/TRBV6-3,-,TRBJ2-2,CASSYRINRGGELFF,TGTGCCAGCAGTTACCGCATCAACCGAGGTGGGGAGCTGTTTTTT
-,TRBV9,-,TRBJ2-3,CASSVGGRAPDTQYF,TGTGCCAGCAGCGTAGGTGGCAGGGCCCCAGATACGCAGTATTTT
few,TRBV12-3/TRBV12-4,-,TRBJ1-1,CASSKAGTTNTEAFF,TGTGCCAGCAGTAAAGCAGGGACCACGAACACTGAAGCTTTCTTT
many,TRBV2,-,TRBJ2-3,CASRVLADTQYF,TGTGCCAGCAGGGTACTAGCCGATACGCAGTATTTT
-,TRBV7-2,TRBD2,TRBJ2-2,CASRAPNGGTGELFF,TGTGCCAGCAGGGCCCCCAACGGGGGGACCGGGGAGCTGTTTTTT
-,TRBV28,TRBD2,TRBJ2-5,CASSLPSLSGRGETQYF,TGTGCCAGCAGTTTACCGTCTTTGAGCGGGAGAGGGGAGACCCAGTACTTC
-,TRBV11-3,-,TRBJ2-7,CASSSKRIQGYNNEQYF,TGTGCCAGCAGCTCAAAAAGGATTCAGGGGTACAATAACGAGCAGTACTTC
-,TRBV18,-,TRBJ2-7,CASSPPGPSYEQYF,TGTGCCAGCTCACCACCGGGGCCCTCCTACGAGCAGTACTTC
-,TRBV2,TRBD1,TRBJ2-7,CASTIRDREYEQYF,TGTGCCAGCACTATCCGGGACAGAGAGTACGAGCAGTACTTC
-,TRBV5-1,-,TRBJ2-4,CASSQIPPGAKNIQYF,TGCGCCAGCAGCCAGATCCCCCCAGGAGCCAAAAACATTCAGTACTTC
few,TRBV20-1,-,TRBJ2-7,CSAITGIGLGSYEQYF,TGCAGTGCTATCACAGGGATTGGGCTTGGGTCCTACGAGCAGTACTTC
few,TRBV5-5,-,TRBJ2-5,CASSLVSGRRQETQYF,TGTGCCAGCAGCTTGGTAAGCGGCAGGCGACAAGAGACCCAGTACTTC
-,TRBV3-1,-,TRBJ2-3,CASGRGPDTQYF,TGTGCCAGCGGGAGGGGGCCGGATACGCAGTATTTT
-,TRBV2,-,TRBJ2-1,CASRKSEQFF,TGTGCCAGCAGGAAGAGTGAGCAGTTCTTC
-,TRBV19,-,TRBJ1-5,CASSSVGNSNQPQHF,TGTGCCAGTAGTTCGGTGGGGAATAGCAATCAGCCCCAGCATTTT
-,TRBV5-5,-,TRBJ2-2,CASSYGVISNTGELFF,TGTGCCAGCAGCTACGGGGTCATTTCGAACACCGGGGAGCTGTTTTTT
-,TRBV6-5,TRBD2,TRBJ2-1,CASSGWSGGASSEQFF,TGTGCCAGCAGTGGATGGAGCGGGGGGGCTTCCAGTGAGCAGTTCTTC
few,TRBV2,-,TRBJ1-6,CASSVEASPLHF,TGTGCCAGCAGTGTTGAAGCCTCACCCCTCCACTTT
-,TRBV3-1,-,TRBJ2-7,CASSPVPPHEQYF,TGTGCCAGCAGCCCTGTTCCACCCCACGAGCAGTACTTC